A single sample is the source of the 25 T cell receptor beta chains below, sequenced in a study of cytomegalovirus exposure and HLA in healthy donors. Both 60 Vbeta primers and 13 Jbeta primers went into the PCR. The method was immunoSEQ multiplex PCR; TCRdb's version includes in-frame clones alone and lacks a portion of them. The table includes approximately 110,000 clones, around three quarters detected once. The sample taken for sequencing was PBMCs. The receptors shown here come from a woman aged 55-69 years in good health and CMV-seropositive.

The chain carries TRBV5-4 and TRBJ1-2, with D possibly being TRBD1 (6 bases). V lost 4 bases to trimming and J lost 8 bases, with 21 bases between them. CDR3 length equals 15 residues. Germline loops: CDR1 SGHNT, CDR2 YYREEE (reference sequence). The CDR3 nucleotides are TGTGCCAGCAGCGGCTACGACAGGACGAGAAGCGGCTACACCTTC. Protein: CASSGYDRTRSGYTF.

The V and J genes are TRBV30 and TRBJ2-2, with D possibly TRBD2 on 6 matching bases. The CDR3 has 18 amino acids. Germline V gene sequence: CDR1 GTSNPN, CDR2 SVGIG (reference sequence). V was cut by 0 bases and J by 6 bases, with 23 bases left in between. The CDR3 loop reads CAWSVRGNSPQVAGELFF. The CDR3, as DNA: TGTGCCTGGAGTGTACGCGGGAACTCGCCTCAGGTCGCCGGGGAGCTGTTTTTT.

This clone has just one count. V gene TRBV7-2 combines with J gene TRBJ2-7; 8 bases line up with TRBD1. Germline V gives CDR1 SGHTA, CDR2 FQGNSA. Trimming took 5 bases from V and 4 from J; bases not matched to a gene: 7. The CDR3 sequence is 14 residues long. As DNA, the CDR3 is TGTGCCAGCAGCCGGACAGGGATCTCATACGAGCAGTACTTC. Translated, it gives CASSRTGISYEQYF.

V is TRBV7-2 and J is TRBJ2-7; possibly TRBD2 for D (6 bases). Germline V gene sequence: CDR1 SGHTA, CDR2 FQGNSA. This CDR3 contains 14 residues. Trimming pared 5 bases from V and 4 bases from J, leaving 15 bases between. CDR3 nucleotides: TGTGCCAGCAGCCCTCGGACCCGGGGGTACGAGCAGTACTTC. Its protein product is CASSPRTRGYEQYF.

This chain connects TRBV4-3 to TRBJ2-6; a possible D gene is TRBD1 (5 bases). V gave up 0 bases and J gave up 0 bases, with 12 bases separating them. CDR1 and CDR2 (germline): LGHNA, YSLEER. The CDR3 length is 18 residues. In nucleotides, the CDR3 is TGCGCCAGCAGCCAAGATGGGGCTGATAACTCTGGGGCCAACGTCCTGACTTTC. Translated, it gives CASSQDGADNSGANVLTF.

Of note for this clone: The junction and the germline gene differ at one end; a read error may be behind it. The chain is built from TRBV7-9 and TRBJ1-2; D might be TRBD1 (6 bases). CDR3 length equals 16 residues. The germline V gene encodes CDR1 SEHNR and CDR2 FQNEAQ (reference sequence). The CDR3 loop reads CSSSLTGISANYGYTF. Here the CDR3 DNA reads TGTTCCAGCAGCTTGACAGGAATCTCCGCTAACTATGGCTACACCTTC.

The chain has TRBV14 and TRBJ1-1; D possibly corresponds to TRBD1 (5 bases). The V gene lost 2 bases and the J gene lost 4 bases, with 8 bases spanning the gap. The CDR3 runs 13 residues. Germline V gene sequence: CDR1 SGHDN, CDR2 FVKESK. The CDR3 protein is CASSQSRATEAFF. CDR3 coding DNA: TGTGCCAGCAGCCAAAGCAGGGCCACTGAAGCTTTCTTT. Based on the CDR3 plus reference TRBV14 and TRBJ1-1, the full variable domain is EAGVTQFPSHSVIEKGQTVTLRCDPISGHDNLYWYRRVMGKEIKFLLHFVKESKQDESGMPNNRFLAERTGGTYSTLKVQPAELEDSGVYFCASSQSRATEAFFGQGTRLTVV.

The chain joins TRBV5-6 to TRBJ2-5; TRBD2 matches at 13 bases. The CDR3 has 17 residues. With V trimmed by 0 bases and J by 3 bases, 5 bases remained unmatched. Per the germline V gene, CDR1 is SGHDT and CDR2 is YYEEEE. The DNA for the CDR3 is TGTGCCAGCAGCTTGGTGGGGACTAGCGGGATTAAAGAGACCCAGTACTTC. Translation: CASSLVGTSGIKETQYF.

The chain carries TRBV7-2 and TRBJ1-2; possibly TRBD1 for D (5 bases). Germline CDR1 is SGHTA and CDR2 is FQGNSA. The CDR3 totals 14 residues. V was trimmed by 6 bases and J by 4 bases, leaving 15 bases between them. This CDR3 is CASRQQVRSYGYTF. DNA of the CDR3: TGTGCCAGCAGACAACAGGTCCGGAGCTATGGCTACACCTTC.

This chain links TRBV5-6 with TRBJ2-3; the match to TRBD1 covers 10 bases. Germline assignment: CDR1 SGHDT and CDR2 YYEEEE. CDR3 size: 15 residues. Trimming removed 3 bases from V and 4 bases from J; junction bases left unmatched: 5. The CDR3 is CASSSGTGVADTQYF. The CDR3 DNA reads TGTGCCAGCAGCTCCGGGACAGGGGTGGCAGATACGCAGTATTTT.

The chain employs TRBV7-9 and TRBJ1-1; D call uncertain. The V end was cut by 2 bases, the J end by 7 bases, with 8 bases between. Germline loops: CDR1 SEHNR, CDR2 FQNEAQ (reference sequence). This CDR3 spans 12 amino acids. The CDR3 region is CASSLREREAFF. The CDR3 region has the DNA TGTGCCAGCAGCTTACGGGAGCGTGAAGCTTTCTTT.

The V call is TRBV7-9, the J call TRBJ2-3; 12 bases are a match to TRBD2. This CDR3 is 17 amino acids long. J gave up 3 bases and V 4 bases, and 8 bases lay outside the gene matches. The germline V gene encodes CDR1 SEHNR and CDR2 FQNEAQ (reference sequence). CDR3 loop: CASSWGLAGKRTDTQYF. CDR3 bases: TGTGCCAGCAGCTGGGGACTAGCGGGCAAAAGGACAGATACGCAGTATTTT.

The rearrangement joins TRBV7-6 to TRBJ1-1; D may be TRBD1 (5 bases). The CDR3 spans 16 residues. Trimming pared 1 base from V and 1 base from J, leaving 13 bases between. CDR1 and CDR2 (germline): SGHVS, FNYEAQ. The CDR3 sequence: CASSLELAGTNTEAFF. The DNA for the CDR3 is TGTGCCAGCAGCTTAGAACTCGCGGGGACGAACACTGAAGCTTTCTTT.

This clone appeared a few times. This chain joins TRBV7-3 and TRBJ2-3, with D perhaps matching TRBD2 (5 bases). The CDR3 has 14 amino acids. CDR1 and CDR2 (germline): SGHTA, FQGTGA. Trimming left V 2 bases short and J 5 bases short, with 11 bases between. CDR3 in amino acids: CASSLSGAGDTQYF. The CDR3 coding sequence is TGTGCCAGCAGCTTATCAGGCGCGGGAGATACGCAGTATTTT.

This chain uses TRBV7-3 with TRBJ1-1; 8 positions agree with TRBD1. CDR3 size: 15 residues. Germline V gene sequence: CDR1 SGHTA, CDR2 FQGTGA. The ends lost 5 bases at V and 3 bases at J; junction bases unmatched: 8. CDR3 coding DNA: TGTGCCAGCAGCACTCGGACAGGGAACTACACTGAAGCTTTCTTT. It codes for CASSTRTGNYTEAFF.

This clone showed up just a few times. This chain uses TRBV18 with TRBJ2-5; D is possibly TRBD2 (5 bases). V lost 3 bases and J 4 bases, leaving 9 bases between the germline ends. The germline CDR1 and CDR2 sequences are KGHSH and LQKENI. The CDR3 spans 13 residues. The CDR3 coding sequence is TGTGCCAGCTCACCGACTAACGGAGAGACCCAGTACTTC. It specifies CASSPTNGETQYF. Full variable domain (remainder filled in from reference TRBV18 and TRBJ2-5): NAGVMQNPRHLVRRRGQEARLRCSPMKGHSHVYWYRQLPEEGLKFMVYLQKENIIDESGMPKERFSAEFPKEGPSILRIQQVVRGDSAAYFCASSPTNGETQYFGPGTRLLVL.

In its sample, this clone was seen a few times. The DNA of the CDR3 is TGTGCCAGCAGTACACAGGGGGCCGGTGAGCAGTTCTTC. It translates to CASSTQGAGEQFF. The chain links TRBV6-4 to TRBJ2-1; 9 positions agree with TRBD1. CDR3 length equals 13 residues. CDR1 is MRHNA, CDR2 SNTAGT, per germline. V was pared by 5 bases and J by 9 bases, with 5 bases of the junction left unmatched.

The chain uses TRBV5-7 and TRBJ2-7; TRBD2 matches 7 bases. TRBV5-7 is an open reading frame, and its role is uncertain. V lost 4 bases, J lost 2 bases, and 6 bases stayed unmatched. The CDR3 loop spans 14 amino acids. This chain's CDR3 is CASSVGGGTYEQYF. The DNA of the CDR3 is TGTGCCAGCAGCGTTGGGGGGGGGACCTACGAGCAGTACTTC.

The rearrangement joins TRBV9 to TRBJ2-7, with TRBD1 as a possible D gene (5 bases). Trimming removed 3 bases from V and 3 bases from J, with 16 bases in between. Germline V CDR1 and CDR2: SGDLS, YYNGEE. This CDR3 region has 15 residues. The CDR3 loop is CASSAQGDLDYEQYF. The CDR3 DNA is TGTGCCAGCAGCGCACAAGGGGATTTAGACTACGAGCAGTACTTC.

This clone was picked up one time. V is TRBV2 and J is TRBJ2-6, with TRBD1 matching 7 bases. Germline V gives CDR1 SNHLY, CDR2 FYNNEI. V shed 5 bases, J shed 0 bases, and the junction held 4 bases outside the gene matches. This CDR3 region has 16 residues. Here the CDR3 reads CASSQDRTSGANVLTF. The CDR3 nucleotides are TGTGCCAGCAGTCAGGACAGGACCTCTGGGGCCAACGTCCTGACTTTC.

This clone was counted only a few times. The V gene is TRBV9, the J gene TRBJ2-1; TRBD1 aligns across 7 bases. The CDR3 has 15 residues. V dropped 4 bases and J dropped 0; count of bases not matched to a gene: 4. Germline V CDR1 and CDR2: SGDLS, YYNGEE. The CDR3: CASSLRTGSYNEQFF. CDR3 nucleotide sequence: TGTGCCAGCAGCCTACGGACAGGCTCCTACAATGAGCAGTTCTTC.

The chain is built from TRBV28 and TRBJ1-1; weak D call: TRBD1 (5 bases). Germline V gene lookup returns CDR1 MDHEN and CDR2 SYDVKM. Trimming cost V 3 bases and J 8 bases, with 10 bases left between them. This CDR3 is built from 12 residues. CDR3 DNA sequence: TGTGCCAGCAGTTTGGGGCAGGGAGAAGCTTTCTTT. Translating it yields CASSLGQGEAFF. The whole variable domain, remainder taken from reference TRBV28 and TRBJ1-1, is DVKVTQSSRYLVKRTGEKVFLECVQDMDHENMFWYRQDPGLGLRLIYFSYDVKMKEKGDIPEGYSVSREKKERFSLILESASTNQTSMYLCASSLGQGEAFFGQGTRLTVV.

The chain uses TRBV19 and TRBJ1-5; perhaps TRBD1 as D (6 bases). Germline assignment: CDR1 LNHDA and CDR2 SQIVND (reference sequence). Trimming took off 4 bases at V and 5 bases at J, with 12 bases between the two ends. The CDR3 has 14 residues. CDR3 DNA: TGTGCCAGTAGTACCGAGGACAGCTATCAGCCCCAGCATTTT. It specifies CASSTEDSYQPQHF.

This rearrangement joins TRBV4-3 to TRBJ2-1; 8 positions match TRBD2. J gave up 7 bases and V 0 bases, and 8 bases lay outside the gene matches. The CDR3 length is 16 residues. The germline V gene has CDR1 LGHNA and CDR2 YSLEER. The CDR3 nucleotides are TGCGCCAGCAGCCAAGATGCGGCGGGAGGTTTTAATGAGCAGTTCTTC. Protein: CASSQDAAGGFNEQFF.

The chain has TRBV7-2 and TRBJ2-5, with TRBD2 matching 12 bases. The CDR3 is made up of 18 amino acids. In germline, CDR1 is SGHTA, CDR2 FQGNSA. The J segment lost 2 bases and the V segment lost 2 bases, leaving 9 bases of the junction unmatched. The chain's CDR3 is CASSLLLAGGPEQETQYF. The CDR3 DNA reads TGTGCCAGCAGCTTACTCCTAGCGGGAGGGCCTGAGCAAGAGACCCAGTACTTC.